The 21 T cell receptor beta chains below come from one sample, sequenced in a study of CD8 T cells in Susac syndrome. Roughly 0.5 to 1 ug RNA was reverse transcribed with random hexamers. TCRdb fed the immunoSEQ multiplex PCR reads into MiXCR, producing one record per CDR3 protein. The sample shows around 150,000 distinct CDR3 sequences, approximately 95% of them seen only once. Material for sequencing was CD8+ T cells from PBMCs. All receptors come from a human donor in good health.

In this sample, this clonotype turned up once. J is TRBJ2-7 and V is TRBV20-1; no firm D call. The CDR3 has 16 amino acids. The germline V gene has CDR1 DFQATT and CDR2 SNEGSKA (reference sequence). Trimming cost V 1 base and J 1 base, with 17 bases left between them. The CDR3 DNA sequence: TGCAGTGCTAGAGGCGCAAGGGCCAGGCCATCCTACGAGCAGTACTTC. This codes for CSARGARARPSYEQYF.

The chain carries TRBV20-1 and TRBJ2-7; D might be TRBD1 or TRBD2, each matching 5 bases. Germline V gene data show CDR1 as DFQATT and CDR2 as SNEGSKA (reference sequence). The CDR3 spans 14 residues. Trimming took 6 bases from V and 1 from J, leaving 16 bases between them. The CDR3 DNA is TGCAGTGCCCGAGGGGCAGGTGAGTCCTACGAGCAGTACTTC. Protein: CSARGAGESYEQYF.

J is TRBJ2-5 and V is TRBV28, with D possibly matching TRBD2 (6 bases). Trimming removed 3 bases from V and 5 bases from J, with 7 bases in between. The CDR3 is made up of 12 amino acids. From germline, CDR1 is MDHEN and CDR2 SYDVKM. The CDR3, as DNA: TGTGCCAGCAGTTTGGAGGGTGAGACCCAGTACTTC. Translated, it gives CASSLEGETQYF.

The rearrangement links TRBV19 to TRBJ1-1; no firm D call. The V end was cut by 6 bases, the J end by 6 bases, with 14 bases between. Germline V gene sequence: CDR1 LNHDA, CDR2 SQIVND (reference sequence). The CDR3 contains 13 residues. CDR3 sequence: CASSPHPTSEAFF. The CDR3 nucleotides read TGTGCCAGTAGCCCCCATCCTACCTCTGAAGCTTTCTTT.

The chain is built from TRBV5-1 and TRBJ2-7, with D possibly TRBD2 on 6 matching bases. This CDR3 region has 16 residues. V was cut by 3 bases and J by 0 bases, with 16 bases left in between. CDR1 SGHRS and CDR2 YFSETQ come from the germline V gene. The CDR3 nucleotides read TGCGCCAGCAGCTGGGGCCCCCGGGACTCCTCCTACGAGCAGTACTTC. This translates into CASSWGPRDSSYEQYF.

V and J are TRBV9 and TRBJ1-2, with TRBD1 matching over 9 bases. Germline assignment: CDR1 SGDLS and CDR2 YYNGEE. The V segment lost 3 bases and the J segment 0 bases; nucleotides outside the gene matches: 6. The CDR3 spans 16 residues. The CDR3 DNA reads TGTGCCAGCAGCGCACCCCGGGACAGGGCTAACTATGGCTACACCTTC. Encoded protein: CASSAPRDRANYGYTF.

The chain carries TRBV13 and TRBJ2-5; D is unresolved. The germline V and J ends were trimmed by 6 bases and 5 bases, with 13 bases remaining between them. Germline-derived CDR1 and CDR2 are PRHDT and FYEKMQ (reference sequence). The CDR3 has 13 amino acids. CDR3 sequence: CASSSKPVETQYF. In DNA form, the CDR3 reads TGTGCCAGCAGTTCGAAACCCGTTGAGACCCAGTACTTC. Combining the CDR3 with reference TRBV13 and TRBJ2-5 gives the whole variable domain AAGVIQSPRHLIKEKRETATLKCYPIPRHDTVYWYQQGPGQDPQFLISFYEKMQSDKGSIPDRFSAQQFSDYHSELNMSSLELGDSALYFCASSSKPVETQYFGPGTRLLVL.

The genes are TRBV7-8 and TRBJ1-1; D not resolved. Trimming took 5 bases from V and 1 from J, leaving 11 bases between them. The CDR3 sequence is 14 residues long. Germline V CDR1 and CDR2: SGHVS, FQNEAQ. The CDR3 nucleotides read TGTGCCAGCAGCCCCCCGGCAGCGAACACTGAAGCTTTCTTT. It specifies CASSPPAANTEAFF.

This clonotype occurred once. V usage is TRBV12-3 or TRBV12-4 and J usage is TRBJ2-1; D gene ambiguous. The CDR3 is 13 residues long. Trimming removed 3 bases at V and 6 bases at J, with 9 bases between. The CDR3 region is CASSLSHLNEQFF. The CDR3 DNA reads as TGTGCCAGCAGTTTGTCCCATCTCAATGAGCAGTTCTTC.

This chain uses TRBV29-1 with TRBJ2-7, with 9 bases matching TRBD2. Germline CDR1 reads SQVTM; CDR2 reads ANQGSEA. This CDR3 contains 16 residues. Unmatched junction bases numbered 13, after V lost 5 bases and J lost 2 bases. CDR3 sequence reads: CSVWSQRAGGTYEQYF. The CDR3 DNA reads TGCAGCGTTTGGTCCCAACGAGCGGGAGGAACCTACGAGCAGTACTTC.

This sequence joins TRBV29-1 and TRBJ2-7; TRBD1 aligns across 8 bases. The CDR3 runs to 11 residues. Germline V lookup: CDR1 SQVTM, CDR2 ANQGSEA. Unmatched junction bases numbered 2, after V lost 4 bases and J lost 6 bases. The CDR3 sequence is CSVGTGSEQYF. The CDR3 DNA reads as TGCAGCGTTGGGACAGGGTCCGAGCAGTACTTC.

The chain uses TRBV27 and TRBJ2-7; 8 positions agree with TRBD1. The CDR3 spans 14 residues. Germline lookup yields CDR1 MNHEY and CDR2 SMNVEV (reference sequence). The ends lost 5 bases at V and 3 bases at J; junction bases unmatched: 6. DNA for the CDR3: TGTGCCAGCAGTACTCGACAGGGGTTCTACGAGCAGTACTTC. It yields the protein CASSTRQGFYEQYF.

V is TRBV7-3 and J is TRBJ1-1; tentatively, D is TRBD1 (5 bases). CDR1 and CDR2 from the germline V gene are SGHTA and FQGTGA. Trimming took 5 bases from V and 1 from J, leaving 14 bases between them. The CDR3 has 15 amino acids. CDR3 bases: TGTGCCAGCAGCCGGCCCGGGACGGAGAACACTGAAGCTTTCTTT. Its protein is CASSRPGTENTEAFF.

The chain carries TRBV9 and TRBJ2-7; D possibly corresponds to TRBD2 (5 bases). Germline-derived CDR1 and CDR2 are SGDLS and YYNGEE. Trimming removed 4 bases from V and 0 bases from J, with 11 bases in between. The CDR3 is made up of 14 amino acids. CDR3 DNA sequence: TGTGCCAGCAGCATACTAGAAAGCTCCTACGAGCAGTACTTC. Translating gives CASSILESSYEQYF. The complete variable domain, with remaining parts taken from reference TRBV9 and TRBJ2-7, reads DSGVTQTPKHLITATGQRVTLRCSPRSGDLSVYWYQQSLDQGLQFLIQYYNGEERAKGNILERFSAQQFPDLHSELNLSSLELGDSALYFCASSILESSYEQYFGPGTRLTVT.

This chain's CDR3 is CASSLVRAGAYNEQFF. CDR3 DNA sequence: TGTGCCAGCAGCTTGGTAAGGGCGGGAGCCTACAATGAGCAGTTCTTC. The chain recombines TRBV5-6 with TRBJ2-1; 7 bases are shared with TRBD2. CDR3 length: 16 residues. With V trimmed by 0 bases and J by 2 bases, 5 bases remained unmatched. Germline CDR1 is SGHDT and CDR2 is YYEEEE.

This CDR3 reads CASSQGWGQNEQFF. For the CDR3, the DNA is TGCGCCAGCAGCCAAGGTTGGGGACAGAATGAGCAGTTCTTC. The rearrangement joins TRBV4-3 to TRBJ2-1; 7 positions match TRBD1. Germline trimming cut 1 base from V and 7 bases from J; bases unmatched to any gene: 4. The CDR3 consists of 14 residues. Germline values: CDR1 LGHNA, CDR2 YSLEER.

This chain links TRBV24-1 with TRBJ2-7, with no clear D. Trimming removed 2 bases at V and 5 bases at J, with 12 bases between. The CDR3 is 14 residues long. From germline, CDR1 is KGHDR and CDR2 SFDVKD. DNA of the CDR3: TGTGCCACCAGTGATTCTAGTAGTCCCAACGAGCAGTACTTC. Translation gives CATSDSSSPNEQYF.

The chain couples TRBV20-1 to TRBJ1-2, with D perhaps TRBD1 (5 bases). Germline V gene lookup returns CDR1 DFQATT and CDR2 SNEGSKA (reference sequence). This CDR3 is 12 amino acids long. Trimming pared 7 bases from V and 7 bases from J, leaving 16 bases between. For the CDR3, the DNA is TGCAGTGTCGTTGAGGGGATGGGTGGCTACACCTTC. Translating it yields CSVVEGMGGYTF.

The chain is built from TRBV27 and TRBJ2-5; TRBD2 matches 12 bases. The CDR3 extends over 15 amino acids. V shed 2 bases, J shed 4 bases, and the junction held 2 bases outside the gene matches. Germline values: CDR1 MNHEY, CDR2 SMNVEV (reference sequence). CDR3 DNA: TGTGCCAGCAGTTTACTAGCGGGAGGGTCAGAGACCCAGTACTTC. Translated: CASSLLAGGSETQYF.

This rearrangement joins TRBV11-2 to TRBJ2-3; D might be TRBD2 (5 bases). The length of the CDR3 is 15 residues. Germline V gene lookup returns CDR1 SGHAT and CDR2 FQNNGV. V gave up 3 bases and J gave up 4 bases, with 14 bases separating them. The CDR3 DNA is TGTGCCAGCAGCTTTAGATTGGACGGGGCAGATACGCAGTATTTT. Encoded protein: CASSFRLDGADTQYF.

CDR3 in amino acids: CASSLEDSYEQYF. CDR3 DNA sequence: TGTGCCAGCAGCTTAGAGGACAGCTACGAGCAGTACTTC. The rearrangement uses TRBV11-2 and TRBJ2-7; perhaps TRBD1 as D (6 bases). Trimming shortened V by 0 bases and J by 3 bases, and 6 bases separated the two germline ends. Germline loops: CDR1 SGHAT, CDR2 FQNNGV. CDR3 length: 13 amino acids.